This entry describes one TCR beta chain. Its antigen is not identified. Profiled with immunoSEQ multiplex PCR; TCRdb holds only in-frame clones, not every one. There are about 43,000 clones in the sample; 75% to 90% occur only once, and about 4% lies in the top ten. These data come from a study of OX40 agonist ivuxolimab in advanced cancers. In the study overall: Age averaged 60 years (range roughly 23 to 79), and just over 80% were male.

General study findings and limits: Low normalized clonal expansion also occurred in some nonresponding patients. The antigen specificity of the peripheral T cells (those that were expanded) was not determined.

Individuals having autoimmune disease history or systemic immunosuppression were not enrolled. Germline CDR1 SGHRS, CDR2 YFSETQ. The ends lost 3 bases at V and 8 bases at J; junction bases unmatched: 13. CDR3 length: 17 amino acids. This specimen consisted of CD4+ or CD8+ T cells sorted from blood, obtained in a trial of the OX40 agonist ivuxolimab. The J gene is TRBJ1-4, the V gene TRBV5-1; 10 bases agree with TRBD1. This clonotype was sampled from an adult with an advanced solid tumor such as melanoma, head and neck, liver or kidney cancer. CDR3 DNA sequence: TGCGCCAGCAGCTACGGAGACAGGGGGCGGTTTGAGGAAAAACTGTTTTTT. It specifies CASSYGDRGRFEEKLFF.